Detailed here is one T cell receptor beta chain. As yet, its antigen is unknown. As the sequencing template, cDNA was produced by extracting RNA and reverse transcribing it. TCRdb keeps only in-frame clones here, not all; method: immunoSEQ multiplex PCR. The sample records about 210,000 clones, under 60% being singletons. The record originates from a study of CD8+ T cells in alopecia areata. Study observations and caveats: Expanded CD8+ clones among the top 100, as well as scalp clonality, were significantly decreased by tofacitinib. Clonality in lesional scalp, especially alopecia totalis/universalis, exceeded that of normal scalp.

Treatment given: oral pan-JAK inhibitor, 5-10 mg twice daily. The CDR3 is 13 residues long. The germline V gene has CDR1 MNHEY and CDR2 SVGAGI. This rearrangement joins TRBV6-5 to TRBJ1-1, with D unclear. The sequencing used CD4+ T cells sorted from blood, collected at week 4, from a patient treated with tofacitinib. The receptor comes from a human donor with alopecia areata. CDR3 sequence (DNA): TGTGGGCCGTCCCGGTTAGTGAACACTGAAGCTTTCTTT. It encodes CGPSRLVNTEAFF.